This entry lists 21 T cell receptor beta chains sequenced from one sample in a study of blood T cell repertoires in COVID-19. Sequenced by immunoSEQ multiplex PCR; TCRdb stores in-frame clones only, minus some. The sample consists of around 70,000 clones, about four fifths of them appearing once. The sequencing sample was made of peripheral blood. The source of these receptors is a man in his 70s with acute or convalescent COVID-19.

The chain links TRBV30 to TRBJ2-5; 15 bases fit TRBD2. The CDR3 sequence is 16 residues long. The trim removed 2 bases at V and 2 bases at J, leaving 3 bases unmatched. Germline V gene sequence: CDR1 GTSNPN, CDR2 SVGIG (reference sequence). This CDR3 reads CAWSLGTSGGQETQYF. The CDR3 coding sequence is TGTGCCTGGAGTTTGGGGACTAGCGGGGGGCAAGAGACCCAGTACTTC.

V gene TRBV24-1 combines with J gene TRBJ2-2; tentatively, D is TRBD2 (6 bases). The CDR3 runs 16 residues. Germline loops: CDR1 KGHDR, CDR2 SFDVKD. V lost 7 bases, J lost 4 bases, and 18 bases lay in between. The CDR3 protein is CATRIGRGLGTGELFF. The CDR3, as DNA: TGTGCCACCAGGATCGGGAGAGGTTTGGGCACCGGGGAGCTGTTTTTT.

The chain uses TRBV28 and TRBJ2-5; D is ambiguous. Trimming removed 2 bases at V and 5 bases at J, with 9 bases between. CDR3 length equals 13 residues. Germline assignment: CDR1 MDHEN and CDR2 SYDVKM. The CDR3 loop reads CASSLMFLETQYF. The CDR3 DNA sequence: TGTGCCAGCAGTTTAATGTTCTTGGAGACCCAGTACTTC.

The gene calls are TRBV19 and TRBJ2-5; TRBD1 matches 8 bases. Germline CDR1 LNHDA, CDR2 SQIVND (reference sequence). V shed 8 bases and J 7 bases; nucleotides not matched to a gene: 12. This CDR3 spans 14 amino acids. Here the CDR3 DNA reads TGTGCCAGTTCTAGGACCGGGACAGGAGGGACCCAGTACTTC. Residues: CASSRTGTGGTQYF.

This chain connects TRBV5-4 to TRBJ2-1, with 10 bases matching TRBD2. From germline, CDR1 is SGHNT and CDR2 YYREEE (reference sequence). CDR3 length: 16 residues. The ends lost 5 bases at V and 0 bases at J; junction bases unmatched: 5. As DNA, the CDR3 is TGTGCCAGCAGTTCAGGACTAGCGGCCTCCTACAATGAGCAGTTCTTC. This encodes CASSSGLAASYNEQFF.

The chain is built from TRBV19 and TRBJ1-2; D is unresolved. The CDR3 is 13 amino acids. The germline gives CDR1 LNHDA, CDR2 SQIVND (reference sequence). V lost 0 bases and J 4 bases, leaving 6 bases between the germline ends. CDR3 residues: CASSIESVYGYTF. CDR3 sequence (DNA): TGTGCCAGTAGTATAGAGTCTGTCTATGGCTACACCTTC.

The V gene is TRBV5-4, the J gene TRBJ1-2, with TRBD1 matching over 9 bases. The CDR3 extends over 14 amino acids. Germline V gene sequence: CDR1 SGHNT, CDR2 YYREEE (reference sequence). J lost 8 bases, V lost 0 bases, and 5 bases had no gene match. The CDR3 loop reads CASSLAGQGSGYTF. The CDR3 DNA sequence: TGTGCCAGCAGCTTGGCCGGACAGGGGAGCGGCTACACCTTC.

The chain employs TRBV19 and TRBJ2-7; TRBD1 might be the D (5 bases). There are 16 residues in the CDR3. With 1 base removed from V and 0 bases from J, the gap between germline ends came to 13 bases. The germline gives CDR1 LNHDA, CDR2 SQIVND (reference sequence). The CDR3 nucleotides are TGTGCCAGTAGTATAGCCCAGGGCCAGAGCTCCTACGAGCAGTACTTC. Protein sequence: CASSIAQGQSSYEQYF.

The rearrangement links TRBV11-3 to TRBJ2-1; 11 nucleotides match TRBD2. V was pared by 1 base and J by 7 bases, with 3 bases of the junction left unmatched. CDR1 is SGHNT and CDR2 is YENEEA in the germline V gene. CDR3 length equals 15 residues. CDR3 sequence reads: CASSLGSGGENEQFF. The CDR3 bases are TGTGCCAGCAGCTTAGGTAGCGGGGGGGAAAATGAGCAGTTCTTC.

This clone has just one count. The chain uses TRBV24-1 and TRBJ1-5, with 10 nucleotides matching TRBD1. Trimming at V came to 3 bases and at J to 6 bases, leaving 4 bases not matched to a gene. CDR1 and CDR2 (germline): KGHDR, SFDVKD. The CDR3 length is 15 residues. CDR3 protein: CATSDPGTGVQPQHF. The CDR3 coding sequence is TGTGCCACCAGTGATCCCGGGACAGGGGTTCAGCCCCAGCATTTT.

As DNA, the CDR3 is TGTGCCAGCAGCTTCTGGGGAGCGGAGACCCAGTACTTC. Translated, it gives CASSFWGAETQYF. The chain recombines TRBV7-2 with TRBJ2-5; D perhaps matches TRBD2 (5 bases). This CDR3 contains 13 residues. Looked up from germline, CDR1 is SGHTA and CDR2 is FQGNSA. Trimming removed 3 bases from V and 5 bases from J, with 10 bases in between. Combining the CDR3 with reference TRBV7-2 and TRBJ2-5 gives the whole variable domain GAGVSQSPSNKVTEKGKDVELRCDPISGHTALYWYRQSLGQGLEFLIYFQGNSAPDKSGLPSDRFSAERTGGSVSTLTIQRTQQEDSAVYLCASSFWGAETQYFGPGTRLLVL.

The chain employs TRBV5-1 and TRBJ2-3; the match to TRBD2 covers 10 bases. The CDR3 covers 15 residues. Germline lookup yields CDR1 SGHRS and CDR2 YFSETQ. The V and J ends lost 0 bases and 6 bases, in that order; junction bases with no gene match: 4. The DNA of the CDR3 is TGCGCCAGCAGCTTGGGTCTAGCGGGAGCTGATACGCAGTATTTT. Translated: CASSLGLAGADTQYF.

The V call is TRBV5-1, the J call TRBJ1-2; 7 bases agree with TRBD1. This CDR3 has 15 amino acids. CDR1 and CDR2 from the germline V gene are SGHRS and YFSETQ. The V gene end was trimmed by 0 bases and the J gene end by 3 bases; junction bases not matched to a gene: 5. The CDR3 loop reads CASSLGQGVDYGYTF. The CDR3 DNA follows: TGCGCCAGCAGCTTGGGTCAGGGGGTAGACTATGGCTACACCTTC.

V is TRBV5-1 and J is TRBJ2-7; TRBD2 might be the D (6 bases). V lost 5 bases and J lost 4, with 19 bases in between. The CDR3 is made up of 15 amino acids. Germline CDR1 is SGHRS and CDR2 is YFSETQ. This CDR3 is CASRPLGRGGYEQYF. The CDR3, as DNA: TGCGCCAGCAGGCCTCTCGGACGAGGAGGGTACGAGCAGTACTTC.

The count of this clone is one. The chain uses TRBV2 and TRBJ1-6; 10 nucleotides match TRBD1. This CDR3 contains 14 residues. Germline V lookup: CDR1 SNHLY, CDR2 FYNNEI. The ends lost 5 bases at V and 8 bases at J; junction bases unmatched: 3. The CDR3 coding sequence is TGTGCCAGCAGTCGGACAGGGGGGGATTCACCCCTCCACTTT. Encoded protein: CASSRTGGDSPLHF.

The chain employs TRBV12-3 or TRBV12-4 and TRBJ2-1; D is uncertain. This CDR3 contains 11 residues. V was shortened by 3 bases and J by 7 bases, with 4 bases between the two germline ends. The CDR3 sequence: CASSFGNEQFF. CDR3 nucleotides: TGTGCCAGCAGTTTCGGGAATGAGCAGTTCTTC.

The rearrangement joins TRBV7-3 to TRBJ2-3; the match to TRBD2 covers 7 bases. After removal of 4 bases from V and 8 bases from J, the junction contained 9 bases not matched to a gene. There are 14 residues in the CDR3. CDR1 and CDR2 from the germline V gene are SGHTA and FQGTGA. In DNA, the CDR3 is TGTGCCAGCAGCTCGGGACTACCGGGGGGTACGCAGTATTTT. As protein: CASSSGLPGGTQYF.

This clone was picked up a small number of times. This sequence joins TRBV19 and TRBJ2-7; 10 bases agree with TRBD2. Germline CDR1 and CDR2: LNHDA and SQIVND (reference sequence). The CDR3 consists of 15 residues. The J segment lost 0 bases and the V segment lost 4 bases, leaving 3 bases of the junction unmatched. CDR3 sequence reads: CASSRGLAYSYEQYF. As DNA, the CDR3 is TGTGCCAGTAGTAGGGGACTAGCGTACTCCTACGAGCAGTACTTC.

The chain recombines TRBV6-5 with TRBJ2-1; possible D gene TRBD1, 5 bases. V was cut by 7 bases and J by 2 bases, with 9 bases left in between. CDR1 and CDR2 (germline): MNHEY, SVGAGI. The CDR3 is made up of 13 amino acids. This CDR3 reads CASITRAYNEQFF. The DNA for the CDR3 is TGTGCCAGCATTACCAGGGCCTACAATGAGCAGTTCTTC.

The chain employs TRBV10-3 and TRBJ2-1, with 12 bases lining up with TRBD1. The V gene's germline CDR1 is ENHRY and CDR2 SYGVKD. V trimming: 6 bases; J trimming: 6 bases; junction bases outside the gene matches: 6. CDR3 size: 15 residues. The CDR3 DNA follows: TGTGCCATCAGAACGGGACAGGGGGCTTTCAATGAGCAGTTCTTC. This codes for CAIRTGQGAFNEQFF.

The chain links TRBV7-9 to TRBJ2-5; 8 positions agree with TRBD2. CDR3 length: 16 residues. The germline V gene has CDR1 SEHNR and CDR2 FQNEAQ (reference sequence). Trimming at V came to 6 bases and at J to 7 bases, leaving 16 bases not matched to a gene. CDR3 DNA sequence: TGTGCCAGCAGTTCCGCGGGGGGAACCCAAGAGATGACCCAGTACTTC. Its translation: CASSSAGGTQEMTQYF.